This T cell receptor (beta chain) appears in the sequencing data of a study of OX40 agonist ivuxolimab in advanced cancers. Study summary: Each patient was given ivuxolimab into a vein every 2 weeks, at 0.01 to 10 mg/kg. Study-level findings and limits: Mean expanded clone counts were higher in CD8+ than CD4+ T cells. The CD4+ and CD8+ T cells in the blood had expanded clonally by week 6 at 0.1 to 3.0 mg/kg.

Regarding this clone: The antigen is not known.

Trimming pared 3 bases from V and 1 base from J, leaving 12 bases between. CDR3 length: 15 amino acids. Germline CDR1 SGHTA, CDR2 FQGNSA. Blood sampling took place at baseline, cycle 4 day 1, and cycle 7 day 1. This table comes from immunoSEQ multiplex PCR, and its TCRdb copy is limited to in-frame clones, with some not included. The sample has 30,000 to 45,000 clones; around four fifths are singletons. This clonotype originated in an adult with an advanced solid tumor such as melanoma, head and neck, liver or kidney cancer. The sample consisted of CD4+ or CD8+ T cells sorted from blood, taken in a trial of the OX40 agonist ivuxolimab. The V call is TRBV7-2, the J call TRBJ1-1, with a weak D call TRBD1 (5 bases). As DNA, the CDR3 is TGTGCCAGCAGCTTCCTAGGGGCAAGGAACACTGAAGCTTTCTTT. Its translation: CASSFLGARNTEAFF.